Detailed here is one T cell receptor (beta chain). V lost 5 bases and J lost 1, with 17 bases in between. Germline CDR1 reads SGHVS; CDR2 reads FQNEAQ. CDR3 length: 17 residues. PCR primers comprised 60 Vbeta and 13 Jbeta primers. Here immunoSEQ multiplex PCR was the method, and the copy in TCRdb shows in-frame clones only, minus some. The sample includes roughly 200,000 clones, around 87% seen only once; the top ten take 1% to 1.5%. The sample originates from a study of cytomegalovirus exposure and HLA in healthy donors. This clonotype originated in a man younger than 45 in good health and CMV-seronegative. The chain is built from TRBV7-8 and TRBJ1-4; D is unresolved. The sample taken for sequencing was PBMCs. The CDR3 DNA is TGTGCCAGCAGCCAACGGTCCCTCTTCCTAACTAATGAAAAACTGTTTTTT. Protein: CASSQRSLFLTNEKLFF.